This TCR beta chain comes out of a study of regulatory T cells in long-lasting Graves disease. Points from the study as a whole: Lower TCR diversity was seen in persistent Graves' patients than in newly diagnosed ones. It was peripheral blood alone, not thyroid tissue, that was studied.

A word on this clonotype: Its antigen is not identified. With only one base between it and a far larger clone, this is likely a read error.

In building TCR beta libraries, iRepertoire HTBI primers were used together with Arm-PCR of CDR3 regions. TCRdb re-analysed the multiplex PCR reads in MiXCR, keeping a single row per CDR3 protein. The table lists 320,000 or so distinct CDR3 sequences, over 15% of them singletons. Trimming left V 4 bases short and J 10 bases short, with 20 bases between. The CDR3 runs to 15 residues. Indicated time point: newly diagnosed GD, antithyroid drugs for less than 3 months. The TCR library used RNA extracted from PBMCs. Graves' disease diagnoses followed American Thyroid Association guidelines. Approximately 8.9-milliliter peripheral blood samples went into EDTA tubes.

V is TRBV12-3 or TRBV12-4 and J is TRBJ2-1; TRBD2 is a possible D gene (6 bases). This material consisted of peripheral blood mononuclear cells (PBMCs), taken at new diagnosis, from a patient treated with antithyroid drugs. The clonotype was recovered from a female donor with Graves disease. The DNA of the CDR3 is TGTGCCAGCAGTTATTCACGCGGGGTCTCCTACGAGCAGTTCTTC. Its protein product is CASSYSRGVSYEQFF.